Sequencing of this T cell receptor (beta chain) was carried out in a study of shared clonotypes between healthy human individuals. Each cell subset's genomic DNA was divided evenly among several immunoSEQ plates. Data came from immunoSEQ multiplex PCR; TCRdb stores just in-frame clones and leaves some out. The sample lists approximately 710,000 clones; about 90% were seen once. This CDR3 has 14 amino acids. CDR1 is SGHTA and CDR2 is FQGTGA in the germline V gene. V was cut by 4 bases and J by 2 bases, with 9 bases left in between. The sequence was collected from a man aged 18-30 years in good health. Some clones in this sample may be carry-over from other donors' samples. V usage is TRBV7-3 and J usage is TRBJ2-1; D uncertain. Sequencing used memory CD8+ T cells from PBMCs. Specified subset: CD45RO+ cells pooled with CCR7-negative TemRA cells. The CDR3 sequence: CASSSDVPYNEQFF. The CDR3, as DNA: TGTGCCAGCAGCTCGGACGTCCCCTACAATGAGCAGTTCTTC. Using reference TRBV7-3 and TRBJ2-1 for the parts outside the CDR3, the full variable domain is GAGVSQTPSNKVTEKGKYVELRCDPISGHTALYWYRQSLGQGPEFLIYFQGTGAADDSGLPNDRFFAVRPEGSVSTLKIQRTERGDSAVYLCASSSDVPYNEQFFGPGTRLTVL.